This T cell receptor beta chain was identified in a study of Graves' ophthalmopathy and Graves' hyperthyroidism. This CDR3 comprises 16 residues. Germline CDR1 and CDR2: SGHVS and FQNEAQ. V lost 0 bases, J lost 4 bases, and 13 bases lay in between. Beta-chain TCR CDR3 regions were amplified from RNA transcripts. HTBI primers primed a first-round RT-PCR, and a second-round multiplex PCR followed. MiXCR, run by TCRdb on the multiplex PCR reads, gives a single entry per CDR3 protein. The data hold about 370,000 distinct CDR3 sequences, with about 18% observed a single time. This chain uses TRBV7-8 with TRBJ1-3; perhaps TRBD1 as D (5 bases). The sample consisted of peripheral blood. The TCR sequence derives from an adult woman with stable Graves' hyperthyroidism. The CDR3 DNA follows: TGTGCCAGCAGCTTAGCCCCCCCCAGGGCCGGAAACACCATATATTTT. Protein sequence: CASSLAPPRAGNTIYF.